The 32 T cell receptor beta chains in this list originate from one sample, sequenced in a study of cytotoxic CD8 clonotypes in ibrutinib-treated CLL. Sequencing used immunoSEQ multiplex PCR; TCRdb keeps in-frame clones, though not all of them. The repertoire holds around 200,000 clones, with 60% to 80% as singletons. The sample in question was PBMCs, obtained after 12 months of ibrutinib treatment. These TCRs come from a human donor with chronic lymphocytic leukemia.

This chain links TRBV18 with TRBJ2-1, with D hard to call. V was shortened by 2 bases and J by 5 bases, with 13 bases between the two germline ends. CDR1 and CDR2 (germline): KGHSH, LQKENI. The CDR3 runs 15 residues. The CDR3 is CASSPIPPADNEQFF. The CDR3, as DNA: TGTGCCAGCTCACCAATCCCCCCGGCCGACAATGAGCAGTTCTTC.

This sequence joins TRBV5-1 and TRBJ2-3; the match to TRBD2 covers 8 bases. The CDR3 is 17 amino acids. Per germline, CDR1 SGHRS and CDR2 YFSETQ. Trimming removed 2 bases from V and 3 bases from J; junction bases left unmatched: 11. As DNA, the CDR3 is TGCGCCAGCAGCTTTACGTATAGCGGGATATTAACAGATACGCAGTATTTT. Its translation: CASSFTYSGILTDTQYF.

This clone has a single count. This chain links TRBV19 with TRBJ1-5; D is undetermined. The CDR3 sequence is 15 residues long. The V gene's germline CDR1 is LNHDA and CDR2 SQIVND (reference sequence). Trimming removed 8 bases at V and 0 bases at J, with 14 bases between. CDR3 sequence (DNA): TGTGCCAGTCGCCGCCGGACGGATAGCAATCAGCCCCAGCATTTT. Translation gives CASRRRTDSNQPQHF.

The CDR3 loop reads CASSLVDRVGTDTQYF. In DNA form, the CDR3 reads TGTGCCAGCAGCTTGGTTGACCGGGTTGGGACAGATACGCAGTATTTT. The V call is TRBV5-6, the J call TRBJ2-3; D not certain. Trimming pared 0 bases from V and 3 bases from J, leaving 14 bases between. This CDR3 has 16 residues. CDR1 SGHDT and CDR2 YYEEEE come from the germline V gene.

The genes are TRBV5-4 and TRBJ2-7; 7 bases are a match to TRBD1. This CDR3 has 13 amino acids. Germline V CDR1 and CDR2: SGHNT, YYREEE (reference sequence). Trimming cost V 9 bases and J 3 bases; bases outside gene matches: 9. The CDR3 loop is CATLDRINYEQYF. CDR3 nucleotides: TGTGCCACCCTGGACAGGATCAACTACGAGCAGTACTTC.

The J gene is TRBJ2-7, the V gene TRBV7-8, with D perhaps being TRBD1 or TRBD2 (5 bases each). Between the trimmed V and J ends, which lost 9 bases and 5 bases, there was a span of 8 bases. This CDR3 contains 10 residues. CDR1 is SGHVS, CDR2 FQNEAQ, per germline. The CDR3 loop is CASGTNEQYF. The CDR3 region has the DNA TGTGCCAGTGGGACCAACGAGCAGTACTTC. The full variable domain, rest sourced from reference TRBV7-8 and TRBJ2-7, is GAGVSQSPRYKVAKRGQDVALRCDPISGHVSLFWYQQALGQGPEFLTYFQNEAQLDKSGLPSDRFFAERPEGSVSTLKIQRTQQEDSAVYLCASGTNEQYFGPGTRLTVT.

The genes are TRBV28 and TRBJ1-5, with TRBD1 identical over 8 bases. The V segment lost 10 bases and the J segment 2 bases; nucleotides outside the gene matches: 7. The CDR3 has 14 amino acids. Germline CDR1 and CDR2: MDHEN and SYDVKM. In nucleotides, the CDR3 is TGTGCCATAACCACGGGACAGGGCAATCAGCCCCAGCATTTT. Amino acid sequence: CAITTGQGNQPQHF.

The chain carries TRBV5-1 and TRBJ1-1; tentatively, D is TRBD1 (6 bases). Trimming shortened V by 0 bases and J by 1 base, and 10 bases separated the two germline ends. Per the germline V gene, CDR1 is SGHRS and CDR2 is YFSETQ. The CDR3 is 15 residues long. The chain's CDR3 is CASSLVVGANTEAFF. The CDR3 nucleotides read TGCGCCAGCAGCTTGGTGGTGGGGGCGAACACTGAAGCTTTCTTT.

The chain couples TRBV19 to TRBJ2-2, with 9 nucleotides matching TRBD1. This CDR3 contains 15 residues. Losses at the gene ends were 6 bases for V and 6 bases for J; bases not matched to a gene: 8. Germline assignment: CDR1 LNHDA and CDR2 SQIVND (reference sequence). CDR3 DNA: TGTGCCAGTAGCCCCCGGGACAGGGCCCCCGGGGAGCTGTTTTTT. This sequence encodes CASSPRDRAPGELFF.

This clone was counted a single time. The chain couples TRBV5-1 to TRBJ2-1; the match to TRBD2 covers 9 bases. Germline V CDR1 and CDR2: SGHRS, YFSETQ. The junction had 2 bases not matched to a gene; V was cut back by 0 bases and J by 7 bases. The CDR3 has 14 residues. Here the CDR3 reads CASSLGGRENEQFF. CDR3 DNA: TGCGCCAGCAGCTTGGGCGGGAGGGAAAATGAGCAGTTCTTC.

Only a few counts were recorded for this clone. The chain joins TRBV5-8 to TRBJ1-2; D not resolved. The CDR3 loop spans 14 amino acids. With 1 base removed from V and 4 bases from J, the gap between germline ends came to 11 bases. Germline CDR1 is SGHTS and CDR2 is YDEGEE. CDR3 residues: CASSLLGSFYGYTF. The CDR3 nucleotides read TGTGCCAGCAGCTTGCTGGGCAGCTTCTATGGCTACACCTTC. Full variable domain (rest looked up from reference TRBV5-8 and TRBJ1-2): EAGVTQSPTHLIKTRGQQATLRCSPISGHTSVYWYQQALGLGLQFLLWYDEGEERNRGNFPPRFSGRQFPNYSSELNVNALELEDSALYLCASSLLGSFYGYTFGSGTRLTVV.

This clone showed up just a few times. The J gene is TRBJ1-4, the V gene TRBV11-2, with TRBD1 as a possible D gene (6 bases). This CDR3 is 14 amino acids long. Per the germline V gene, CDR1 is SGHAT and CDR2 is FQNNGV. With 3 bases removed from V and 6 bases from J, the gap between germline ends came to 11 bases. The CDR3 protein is CASSLRQGHEKLFF. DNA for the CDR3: TGTGCCAGCAGCTTGAGGCAGGGGCATGAAAAACTGTTTTTT.

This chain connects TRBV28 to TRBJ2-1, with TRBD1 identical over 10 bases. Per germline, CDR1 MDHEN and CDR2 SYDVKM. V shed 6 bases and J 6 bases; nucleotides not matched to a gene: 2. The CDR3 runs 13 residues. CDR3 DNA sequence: TGTGCCAGCAGCCGGACAGGGGGCAATGAGCAGTTCTTC. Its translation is CASSRTGGNEQFF.

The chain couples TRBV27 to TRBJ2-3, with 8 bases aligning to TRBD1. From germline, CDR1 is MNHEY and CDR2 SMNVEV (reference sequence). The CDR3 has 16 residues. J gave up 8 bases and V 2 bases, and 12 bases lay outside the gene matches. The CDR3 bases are TGTGCCAGCAGTTTACGCACGGACAGGGTAGGAGCTACGCAGTATTTT. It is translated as CASSLRTDRVGATQYF.

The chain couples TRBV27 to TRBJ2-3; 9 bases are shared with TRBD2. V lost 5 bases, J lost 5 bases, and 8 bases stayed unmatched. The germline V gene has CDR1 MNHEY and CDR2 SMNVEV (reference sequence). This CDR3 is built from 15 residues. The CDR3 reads CASSTSGSEGDTQYF. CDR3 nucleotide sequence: TGTGCCAGCAGTACTAGCGGGTCAGAAGGAGATACGCAGTATTTT.

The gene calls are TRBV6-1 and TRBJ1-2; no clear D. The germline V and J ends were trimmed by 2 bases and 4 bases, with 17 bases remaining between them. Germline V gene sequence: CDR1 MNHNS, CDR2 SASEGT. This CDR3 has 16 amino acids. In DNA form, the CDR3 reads TGTGCCAGCAGTGAATCTGAGGTCTGGCAACTCTATGGCTACACCTTC. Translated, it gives CASSESEVWQLYGYTF.

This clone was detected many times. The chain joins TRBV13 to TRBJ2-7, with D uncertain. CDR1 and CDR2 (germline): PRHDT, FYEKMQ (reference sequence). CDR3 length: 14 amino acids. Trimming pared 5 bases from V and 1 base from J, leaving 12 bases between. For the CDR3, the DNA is TGTGCCAGCAGCCTTACGGCCCTGTCCTACGAGCAGTACTTC. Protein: CASSLTALSYEQYF.

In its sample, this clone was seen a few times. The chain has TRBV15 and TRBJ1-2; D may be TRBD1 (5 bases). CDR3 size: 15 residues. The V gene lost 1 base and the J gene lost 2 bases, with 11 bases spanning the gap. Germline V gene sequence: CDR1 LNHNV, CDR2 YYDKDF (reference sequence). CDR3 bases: TGTGCCACCAGCAGAGGTCAGGGCAGGAACTATGGCTACACCTTC. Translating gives CATSRGQGRNYGYTF.

The CDR3 DNA reads TGTGCCAGTAGTATAAGGGGAGGTGAGACCCAGTACTTC. Amino acid sequence: CASSIRGGETQYF. The rearrangement joins TRBV19 to TRBJ2-5; weak D call: TRBD2 (6 bases). The V end was cut by 2 bases, the J end by 5 bases, with 9 bases between. The germline V gene encodes CDR1 LNHDA and CDR2 SQIVND (reference sequence). The length of the CDR3 is 13 residues.

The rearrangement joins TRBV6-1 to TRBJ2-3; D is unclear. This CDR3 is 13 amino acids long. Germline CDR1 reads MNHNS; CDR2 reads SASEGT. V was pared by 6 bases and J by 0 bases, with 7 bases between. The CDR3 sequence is CASRTTSTDTQYF. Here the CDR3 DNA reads TGTGCCAGCAGGACAACTAGCACAGATACGCAGTATTTT.

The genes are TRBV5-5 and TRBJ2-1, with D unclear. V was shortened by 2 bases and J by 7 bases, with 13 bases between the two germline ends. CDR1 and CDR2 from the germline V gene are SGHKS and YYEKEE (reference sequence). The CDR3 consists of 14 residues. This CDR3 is CASSFGYPPNEQFF. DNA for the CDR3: TGTGCCAGCAGCTTTGGATACCCCCCAAATGAGCAGTTCTTC. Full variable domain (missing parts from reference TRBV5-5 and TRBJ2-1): DAGVTQSPTHLIKTRGQQVTLRCSPISGHKSVSWYQQVLGQGPQFIFQYYEKEERGRGNFPDRFSARQFPNYSSELNVNALLLGDSALYLCASSFGYPPNEQFFGPGTRLTVL.

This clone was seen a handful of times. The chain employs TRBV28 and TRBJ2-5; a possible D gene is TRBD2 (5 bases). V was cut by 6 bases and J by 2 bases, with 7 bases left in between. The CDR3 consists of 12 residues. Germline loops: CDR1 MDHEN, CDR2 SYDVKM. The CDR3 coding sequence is TGTGCCAGCAGCGGGGTACAAGAGACCCAGTACTTC. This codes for CASSGVQETQYF.

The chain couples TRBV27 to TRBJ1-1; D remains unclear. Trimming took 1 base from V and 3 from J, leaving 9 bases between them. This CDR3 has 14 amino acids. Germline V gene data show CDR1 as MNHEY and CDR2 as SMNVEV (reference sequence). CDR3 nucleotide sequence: TGTGCCAGCAGTTTATACCAGAGTTACACTGAAGCTTTCTTT. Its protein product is CASSLYQSYTEAFF.

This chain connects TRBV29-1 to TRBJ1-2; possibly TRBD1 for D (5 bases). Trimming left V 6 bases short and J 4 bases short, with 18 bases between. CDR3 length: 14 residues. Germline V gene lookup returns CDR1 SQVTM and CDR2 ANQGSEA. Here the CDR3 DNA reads TGCAGCGTCAAACCCCGCGACAGTACCTATGGCTACACCTTC. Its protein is CSVKPRDSTYGYTF.

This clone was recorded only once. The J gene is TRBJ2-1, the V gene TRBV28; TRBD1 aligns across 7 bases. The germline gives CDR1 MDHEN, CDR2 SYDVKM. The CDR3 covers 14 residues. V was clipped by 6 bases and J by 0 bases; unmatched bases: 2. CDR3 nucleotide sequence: TGTGCCAGCAGGGGGGACAGCTCCTACAATGAGCAGTTCTTC. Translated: CASRGDSSYNEQFF.

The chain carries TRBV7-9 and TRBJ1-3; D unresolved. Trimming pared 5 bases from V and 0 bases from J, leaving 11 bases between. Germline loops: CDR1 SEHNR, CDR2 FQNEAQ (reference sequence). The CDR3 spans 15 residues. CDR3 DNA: TGTGCCAGCAGCCTAAAGGCAGACTCTGGAAACACCATATATTTT. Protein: CASSLKADSGNTIYF. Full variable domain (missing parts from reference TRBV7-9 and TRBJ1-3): DTGVSQNPRHKITKRGQNVTFRCDPISEHNRLYWYRQTLGQGPEFLTYFQNEAQLEKSRLLSDRFSAERPKGSFSTLEIQRTEQGDSAMYLCASSLKADSGNTIYFGEGSWLTVV.

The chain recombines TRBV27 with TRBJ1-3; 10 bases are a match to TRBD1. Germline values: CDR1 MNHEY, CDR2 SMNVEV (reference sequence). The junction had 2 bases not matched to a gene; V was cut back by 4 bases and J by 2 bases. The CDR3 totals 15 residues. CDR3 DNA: TGTGCCAGCAGTTGGACAGGGGGTCCTGGAAACACCATATATTTT. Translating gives CASSWTGGPGNTIYF.

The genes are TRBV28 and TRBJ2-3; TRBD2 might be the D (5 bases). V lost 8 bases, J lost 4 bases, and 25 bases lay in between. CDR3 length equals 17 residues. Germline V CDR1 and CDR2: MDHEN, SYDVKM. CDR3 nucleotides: TGTGCCAGCCGTAGGGAGACTGTCACTACCTTTGCAGATACGCAGTATTTT. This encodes CASRRETVTTFADTQYF. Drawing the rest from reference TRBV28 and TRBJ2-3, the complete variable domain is DVKVTQSSRYLVKRTGEKVFLECVQDMDHENMFWYRQDPGLGLRLIYFSYDVKMKEKGDIPEGYSVSREKKERFSLILESASTNQTSMYLCASRRETVTTFADTQYFGPGTRLTVL.

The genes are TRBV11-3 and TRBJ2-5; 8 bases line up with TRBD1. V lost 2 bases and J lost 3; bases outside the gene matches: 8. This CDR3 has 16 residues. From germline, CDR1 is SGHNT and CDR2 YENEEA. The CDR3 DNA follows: TGTGCCAGCAGCTTAAGTTCTGCGACAGGGGAAGAGACCCAGTACTTC. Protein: CASSLSSATGEETQYF. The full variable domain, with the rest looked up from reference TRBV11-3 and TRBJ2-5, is EAGVVQSPRYKIIEKKQPVAFWCNPISGHNTLYWYLQNLGQGPELLIRYENEEAVDDSQLPKDRFSAERLKGVDSTLKIQPAELGDSAVYLCASSLSSATGEETQYFGPGTRLLVL.

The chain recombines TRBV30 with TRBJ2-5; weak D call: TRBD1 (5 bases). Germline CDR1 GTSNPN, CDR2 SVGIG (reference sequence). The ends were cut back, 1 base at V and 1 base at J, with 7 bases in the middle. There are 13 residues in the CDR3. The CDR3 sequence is CAWSGTIQETQYF. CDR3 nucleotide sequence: TGTGCCTGGAGTGGGACAATCCAAGAGACCCAGTACTTC.

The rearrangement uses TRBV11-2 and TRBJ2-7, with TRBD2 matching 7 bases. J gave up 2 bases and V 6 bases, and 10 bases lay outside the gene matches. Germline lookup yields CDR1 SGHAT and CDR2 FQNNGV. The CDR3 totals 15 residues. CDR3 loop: CASRPLAARAYEQYF. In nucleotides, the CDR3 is TGTGCCAGCAGACCCCTAGCGGCGCGAGCCTACGAGCAGTACTTC.

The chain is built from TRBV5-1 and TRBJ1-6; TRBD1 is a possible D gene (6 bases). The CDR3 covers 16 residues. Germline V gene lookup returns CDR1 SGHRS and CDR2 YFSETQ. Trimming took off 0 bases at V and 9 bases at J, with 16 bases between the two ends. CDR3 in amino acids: CASSLAGSGGSSPLHF. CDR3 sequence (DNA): TGCGCCAGCAGCTTGGCCGGTTCGGGGGGCTCTTCACCCCTCCACTTT.